This TCR beta chain was documented in a study of CD8 T cells in Susac syndrome. When the RNA was reverse transcribed, random hexamers were used with an input of roughly 0.45 to 1 ug. TCRdb ran MiXCR on the immunoSEQ multiplex PCR reads and lists one entry per CDR3 protein. The data contain under 550,000 distinct CDR3 sequences, approximately 85% of them seen just once; the ten biggest clones take up 0.12%. In contrast to the negatively isolated CD8+ and CD4+ T cells, TEMRA cells were FACS-enriched. V dropped 1 base and J dropped 8 bases, with 3 bases sitting between them. Per germline, CDR1 MNHEY and CDR2 SVGAGI. The CDR3 spans 11 residues.

J is TRBJ2-1 and V is TRBV6-5; D not certain. This clonotype was sampled from a human donor with multiple sclerosis. The sequenced sample was CD8+ T cells from PBMCs. CDR3 region: CASSYFDEQFF. CDR3 DNA sequence: TGTGCCAGCAGTTACTTCGATGAGCAGTTCTTC.